Listed below are T cell receptor beta chains from one sample, sequenced in a study of T cell responses to AZD1222 COVID-19 vaccine. Only in-frame clones appear in the TCRdb table, and some are missing; sequencing was by immunoSEQ multiplex PCR. The table shows 100,000 to 150,000 clones, with around 87% occurring only once. The sample consisted of peripheral blood, taken on day 0 of AZD1222 vaccination. The source is an adult in good health. Both conserved end residues are part of each CDR3.

J gene: TRBJ1-4
V gene: TRBV5-1
CDR3 protein: CASSPTGRNEKLFF

J gene: TRBJ2-5
V gene: TRBV19
CDR3 protein: CASSIGGGGWETQYF

J gene: TRBJ1-1
V gene: TRBV19
CDR3 protein: CASSIDTPGPEAFF

J gene: TRBJ2-6
V gene: TRBV19
CDR3 protein: CASNEGAGANVLTF

J gene: TRBJ2-1
V gene: TRBV6-2/TRBV6-3
CDR3 protein: CASSRVGEQFF

J gene: TRBJ2-3
V gene: TRBV7-2
CDR3 protein: CASSRELTDTQYF

J gene: TRBJ1-6
V gene: TRBV5-4
CDR3 protein: CASRFTGDSPLHF

J gene: TRBJ2-1
V gene: TRBV19
CDR3 protein: CASRTSGSANEQFF

J gene: TRBJ2-5
V gene: TRBV25-1
CDR3 protein: CASSDSGEYQETQYF

J gene: TRBJ1-4
V gene: TRBV12-5
CDR3 protein: CASGDLGVLNEKLFF

J gene: TRBJ2-1
V gene: TRBV24-1
CDR3 protein: CATSDPGQGDNEQFF

J gene: TRBJ1-4
V gene: TRBV7-9
CDR3 protein: CASSLGYNEKLFF

J gene: TRBJ2-5
V gene: TRBV2
CDR3 protein: CASSEPALGLASTWDLGETQYF

J gene: TRBJ1-1
V gene: TRBV29-1
CDR3 protein: CSVSGGYSKEAFF

J gene: TRBJ2-1
V gene: TRBV27
CDR3 protein: CASNNLASSYNEQFF

J gene: TRBJ1-1
V gene: TRBV12-5
CDR3 protein: CASGLEINTEAFF

J gene: TRBJ1-2
V gene: TRBV28
CDR3 protein: CASSLVQWGNYGYTF

J gene: TRBJ1-2
V gene: TRBV28
CDR3 protein: CASRPLGQVSGYTF

J gene: TRBJ2-5
V gene: TRBV14
CDR3 protein: CASSHVGLEYQEAQYF

J gene: TRBJ2-1
V gene: TRBV20-1
CDR3 protein: CSAEGNEQFF

J gene: TRBJ1-6
V gene: TRBV28
CDR3 protein: CASSPLIPDRGYNSPLHF

J gene: TRBJ2-7
V gene: TRBV5-1
CDR3 protein: CASSLQQGSYEQYF

J gene: TRBJ2-5
V gene: TRBV5-1
CDR3 protein: CASSPGQGQETQYF

J gene: TRBJ1-2
V gene: TRBV30
CDR3 protein: CAWGVGRFQPYGYTF

J gene: TRBJ2-1
V gene: TRBV18
CDR3 protein: CASSPESRALGDEQFF

J gene: TRBJ1-5
V gene: TRBV6-5
CDR3 protein: CASTMTADQPQHF

J gene: TRBJ2-1
V gene: TRBV27
CDR3 protein: CASSGIRRSYNEQFF

J gene: TRBJ1-5
V gene: TRBV9
CDR3 protein: CASSVGKGGLGQPQHF

J gene: TRBJ1-2
V gene: TRBV7-8
CDR3 protein: CASSSRDRGYTF

J gene: TRBJ1-1
V gene: TRBV9
CDR3 protein: CASSVVGFSPEAFF

J gene: TRBJ1-1
V gene: TRBV30
CDR3 protein: CAWSPPLTEAFF

J gene: TRBJ2-5
V gene: TRBV5-1
CDR3 protein: CASSLGAFQPYLQETQYF

J gene: TRBJ2-1
V gene: TRBV29-1
CDR3 protein: CSAKQGSYNEQFF

J gene: TRBJ1-1
V gene: TRBV10-1
CDR3 protein: CASADQRNTEAFF

J gene: TRBJ1-4
V gene: TRBV4-3
CDR3 protein: CASSQDPASREKLFF

J gene: TRBJ1-5
V gene: TRBV12-3/TRBV12-4
CDR3 protein: CASSPQGDQPQHF

J gene: TRBJ2-2
V gene: TRBV5-1
CDR3 protein: CASSLSTTNTGELFF

J gene: TRBJ2-2
V gene: TRBV12-5
CDR3 protein: CASGLVPWGTWTGELFF

J gene: TRBJ2-7
V gene: TRBV4-1
CDR3 protein: CASSQLTGLGAEQYF

J gene: TRBJ2-3
V gene: TRBV25-1
CDR3 protein: CASSDLYADANTDTQYF

J gene: TRBJ1-4
V gene: TRBV18
CDR3 protein: CASSHRATNEKLFF

J gene: TRBJ1-2
V gene: TRBV10-1
CDR3 protein: CASSESRTGDGYTF

J gene: TRBJ1-1
V gene: TRBV3-1/TRBV3-2
CDR3 protein: CASSLGQFTEAFF

J gene: TRBJ1-3
V gene: TRBV7-6
CDR3 protein: CASSFGTGSSGNTIYF

J gene: TRBJ1-6
V gene: TRBV10-1
CDR3 protein: CASSESTGSPLHF

J gene: TRBJ1-4
V gene: TRBV18
CDR3 protein: CASSPPEGQNEKLFF

J gene: TRBJ2-1
V gene: TRBV28
CDR3 protein: CASSLLAHNGEQFF

J gene: TRBJ1-5
V gene: TRBV20-1
CDR3 protein: CSASGTHSNQPQHF